Shown below are 5 T cell receptor beta chains from a single sample sequenced in a study of CD4+ T cells in melanoma. Sequenced by immunoSEQ multiplex PCR; TCRdb stores in-frame clones only, minus some. The table shows 15,000 to 20,000 clones, with 81% occurring only once. The sample comprised cells from a culture (not recorded whether cultured in vitro). All receptors come from a human donor with melanoma.

This chain connects TRBV5-6 to TRBJ1-3; 10 bases align to TRBD1. J gave up 5 bases and V 3 bases, and 8 bases lay outside the gene matches. CDR1 and CDR2 from the germline V gene are SGHDT and YYEEEE. The CDR3 consists of 16 residues. The CDR3 region has the DNA TGTGCCAGCAGCTCAGCCGGGACAGGGGCCCGAAACACCATATATTTT. Translation gives CASSSAGTGARNTIYF.

This chain connects TRBV7-6 to TRBJ1-1; the D gene is possibly TRBD1 (5 bases). The V gene's germline CDR1 is SGHVS and CDR2 FNYEAQ. With 4 bases removed from V and 8 bases from J, the gap between germline ends came to 11 bases. The CDR3 spans 12 residues. The CDR3: CASSSGRTEAFF. CDR3 sequence (DNA): TGTGCCAGCAGCTCGGGCCGGACAGAAGCTTTCTTT.

The chain employs TRBV18 and TRBJ1-1; D not certain. Deletions cut 0 bases from V and 10 bases from J, with 12 bases between. Germline CDR1 is KGHSH and CDR2 is LQKENI. The CDR3 has 13 amino acids. CDR3 region: CASSPPFPSPAFF. DNA of the CDR3: TGTGCCAGCTCACCACCCTTCCCGAGCCCAGCTTTCTTT.

This clone came up once. The rearrangement joins TRBV9 to TRBJ2-2; TRBD2 matches at 11 bases. J was trimmed by 6 bases and V by 6 bases; bases with no gene match: 7. Germline CDR1 is SGDLS and CDR2 is YYNGEE. This CDR3 is 15 amino acids long. DNA for the CDR3: TGTGCCAGCACTGGGGTAGCGGGGGGGGCCGGGGAGCTGTTTTTT. Protein product: CASTGVAGGAGELFF.

The chain links TRBV6-5 to TRBJ1-4; 11 bases are a match to TRBD1. Germline CDR1 MNHEY, CDR2 SVGAGI. The CDR3 sequence is 15 residues long. V trimming: 5 bases; J trimming: 10 bases; junction bases outside the gene matches: 9. The CDR3 sequence is CASSHAGTGGGKLFF. The DNA for the CDR3 is TGTGCCAGCAGTCACGCCGGGACAGGGGGAGGAAAACTGTTTTTT.